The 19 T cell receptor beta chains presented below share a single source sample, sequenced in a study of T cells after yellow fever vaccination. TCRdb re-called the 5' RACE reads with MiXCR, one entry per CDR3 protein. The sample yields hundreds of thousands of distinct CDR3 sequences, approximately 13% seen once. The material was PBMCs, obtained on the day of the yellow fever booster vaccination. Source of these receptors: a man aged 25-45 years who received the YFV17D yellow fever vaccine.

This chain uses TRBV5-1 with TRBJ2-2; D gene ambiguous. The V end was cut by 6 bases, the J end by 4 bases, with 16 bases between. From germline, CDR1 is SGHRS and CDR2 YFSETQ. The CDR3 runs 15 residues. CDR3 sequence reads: CASKPRPDGTGELFF. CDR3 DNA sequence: TGCGCCAGCAAACCCCGGCCAGACGGCACCGGGGAGCTGTTTTTT.

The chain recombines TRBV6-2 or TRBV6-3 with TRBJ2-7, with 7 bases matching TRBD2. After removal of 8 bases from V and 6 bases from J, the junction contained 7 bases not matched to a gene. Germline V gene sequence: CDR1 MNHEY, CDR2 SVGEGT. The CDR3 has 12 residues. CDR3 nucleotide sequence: TGTGCCAGCGTTAGGGGACTATTCGAGCAGTACTTC. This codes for CASVRGLFEQYF.

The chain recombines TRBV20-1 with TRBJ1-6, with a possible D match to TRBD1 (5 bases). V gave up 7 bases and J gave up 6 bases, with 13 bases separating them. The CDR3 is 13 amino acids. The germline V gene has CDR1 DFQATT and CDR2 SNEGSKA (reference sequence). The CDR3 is CSGAARGNSPLHF. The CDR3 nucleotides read TGCAGTGGAGCAGCAAGGGGTAATTCACCCCTCCACTTT.

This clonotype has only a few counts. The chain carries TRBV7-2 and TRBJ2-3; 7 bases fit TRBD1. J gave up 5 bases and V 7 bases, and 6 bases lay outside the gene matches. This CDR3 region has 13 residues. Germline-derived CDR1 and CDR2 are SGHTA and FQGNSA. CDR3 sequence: CASNRGELDTQYF. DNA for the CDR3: TGTGCCAGCAACAGGGGAGAACTAGATACGCAGTATTTT.

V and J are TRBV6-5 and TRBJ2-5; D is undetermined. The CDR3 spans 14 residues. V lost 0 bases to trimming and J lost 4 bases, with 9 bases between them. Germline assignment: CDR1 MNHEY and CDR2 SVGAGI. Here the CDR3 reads CASSYSTNSETQYF. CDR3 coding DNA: TGTGCCAGCAGTTACTCAACCAATTCAGAGACCCAGTACTTC.

DNA of the CDR3: TGTGCCAGCAGCAATCGGCCCCGGGGCACCGGGGAGCTGTTTTTT. As protein: CASSNRPRGTGELFF. This chain joins TRBV21-1 and TRBJ2-2; the table calls TRBD1, which could not be checked here. TRBV21-1 is designated a pseudogene. The CDR3 sequence is 15 residues long.

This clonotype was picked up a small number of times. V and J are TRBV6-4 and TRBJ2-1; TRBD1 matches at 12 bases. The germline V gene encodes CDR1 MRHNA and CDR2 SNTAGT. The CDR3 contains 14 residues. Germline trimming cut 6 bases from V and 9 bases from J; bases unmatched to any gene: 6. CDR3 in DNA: TGTGCCAGCAGCCGGGACAGGGGGCTAAGTGAGCAGTTCTTC. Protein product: CASSRDRGLSEQFF.

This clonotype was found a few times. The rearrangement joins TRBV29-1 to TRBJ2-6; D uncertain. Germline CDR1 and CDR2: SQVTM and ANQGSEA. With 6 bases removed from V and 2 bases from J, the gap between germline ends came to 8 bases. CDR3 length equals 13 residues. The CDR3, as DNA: TGCAGCGTCGGATTCGCTGGGGCCAACGTCCTGACTTTC. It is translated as CSVGFAGANVLTF.

The chain's CDR3 is CSAITGTGLYEQYF. The CDR3 region has the DNA TGCAGTGCAATAACCGGGACAGGTCTATACGAGCAGTACTTC. This chain uses TRBV20-1 with TRBJ2-7, with 8 bases identical to TRBD1. The germline gives CDR1 DFQATT, CDR2 SNEGSKA (reference sequence). CDR3 size: 14 residues. Trimming removed 6 bases from V and 4 bases from J; junction bases left unmatched: 11.

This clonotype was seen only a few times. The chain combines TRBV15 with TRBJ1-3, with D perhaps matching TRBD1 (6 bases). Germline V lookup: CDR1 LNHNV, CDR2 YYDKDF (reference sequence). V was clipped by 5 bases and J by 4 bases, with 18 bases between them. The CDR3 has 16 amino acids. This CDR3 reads CATSQEGGLSGNTIYF. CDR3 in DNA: TGTGCCACCAGCCAGGAGGGGGGCCTCTCCGGAAACACCATATATTTT.

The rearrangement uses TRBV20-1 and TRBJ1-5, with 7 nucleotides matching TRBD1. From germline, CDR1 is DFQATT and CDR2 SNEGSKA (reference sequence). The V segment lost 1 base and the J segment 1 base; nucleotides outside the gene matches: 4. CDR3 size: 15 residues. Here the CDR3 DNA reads TGCAGTGCTAGAGGTAGGGGGCCGAGCAATCAGCCCCAGCATTTT. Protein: CSARGRGPSNQPQHF.

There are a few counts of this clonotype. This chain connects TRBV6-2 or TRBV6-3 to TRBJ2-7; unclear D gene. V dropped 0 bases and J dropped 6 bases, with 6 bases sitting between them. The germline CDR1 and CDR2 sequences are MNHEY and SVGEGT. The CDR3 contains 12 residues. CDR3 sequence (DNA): TGTGCCAGCAGTTACTCGTTCCGCGAGCAGTACTTC. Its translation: CASSYSFREQYF.

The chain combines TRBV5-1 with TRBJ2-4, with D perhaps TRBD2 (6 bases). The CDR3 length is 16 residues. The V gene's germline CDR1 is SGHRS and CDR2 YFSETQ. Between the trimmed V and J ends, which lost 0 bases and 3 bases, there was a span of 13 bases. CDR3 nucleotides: TGCGCCAGCAGCTTGGCTCGGCAGGGAGGCAAAAACATTCAGTACTTC. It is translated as CASSLARQGGKNIQYF.

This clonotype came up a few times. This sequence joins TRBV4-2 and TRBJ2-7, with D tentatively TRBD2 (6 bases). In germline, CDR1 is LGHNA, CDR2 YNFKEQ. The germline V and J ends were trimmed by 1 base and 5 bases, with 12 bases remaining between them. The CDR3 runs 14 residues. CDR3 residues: CASSQAGVGHEQYF. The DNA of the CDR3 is TGTGCCAGCAGCCAAGCGGGAGTTGGACACGAGCAGTACTTC.

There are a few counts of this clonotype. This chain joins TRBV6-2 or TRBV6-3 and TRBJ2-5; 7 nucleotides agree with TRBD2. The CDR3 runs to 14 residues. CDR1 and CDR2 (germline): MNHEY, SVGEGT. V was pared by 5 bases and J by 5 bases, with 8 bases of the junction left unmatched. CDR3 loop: CASSKRDRAETQYF. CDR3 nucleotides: TGTGCCAGCAGTAAGCGGGACCGCGCGGAGACCCAGTACTTC.

The CDR3 DNA sequence: TGCGCCAGCAGCCAGCTAAGGGGGACTAAGCCCCAGCATTTT. It yields the protein CASSQLRGTKPQHF. The chain couples TRBV4-3 to TRBJ1-5; tentatively, D is TRBD1 (6 bases). Germline V lookup: CDR1 LGHNA, CDR2 YSLEER. V lost 3 bases, J lost 8 bases, and 14 bases lay in between. The CDR3 contains 14 residues.

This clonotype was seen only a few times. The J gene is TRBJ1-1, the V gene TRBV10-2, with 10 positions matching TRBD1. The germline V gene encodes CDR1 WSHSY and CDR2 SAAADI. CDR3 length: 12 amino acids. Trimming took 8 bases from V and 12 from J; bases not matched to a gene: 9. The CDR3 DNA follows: TGCGCCAGCCAGGAGGACAGGGGGTGGACTTTCTTT. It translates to CASQEDRGWTFF.

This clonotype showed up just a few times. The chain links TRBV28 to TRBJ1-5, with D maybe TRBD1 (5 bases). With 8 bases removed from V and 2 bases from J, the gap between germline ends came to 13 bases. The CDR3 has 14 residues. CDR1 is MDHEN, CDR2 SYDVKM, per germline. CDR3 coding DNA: TGTGCCAGCGTCAAGGGGAGCGGCAATCAGCCCCAGCATTTT. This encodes CASVKGSGNQPQHF. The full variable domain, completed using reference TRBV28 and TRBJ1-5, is DVKVTQSSRYLVKRTGEKVFLECVQDMDHENMFWYRQDPGLGLRLIYFSYDVKMKEKGDIPEGYSVSREKKERFSLILESASTNQTSMYLCASVKGSGNQPQHFGDGTRLSIL.

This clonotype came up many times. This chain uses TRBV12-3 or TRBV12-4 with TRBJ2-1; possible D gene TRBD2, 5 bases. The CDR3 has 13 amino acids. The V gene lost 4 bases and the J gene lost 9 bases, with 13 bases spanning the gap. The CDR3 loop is CASSSTTRGEQFF. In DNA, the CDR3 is TGTGCCAGCAGTTCGACCACCCGGGGTGAGCAGTTCTTC.